The clone carrying this T cell receptor (beta chain) came up once. The data belong to a study of blood T cell repertoires in COVID-19. For the study at large: The cDNA or gDNA used as material had been derived from T cells, B-cell-depleted T cells, or PBMCs.

Germline values: CDR1 SGHNT, CDR2 YYREEE (reference sequence). Trimming removed 4 bases from V and 4 bases from J, with 17 bases in between. The CDR3 covers 15 residues. The method was immunoSEQ multiplex PCR; TCRdb's version includes in-frame clones alone and lacks a portion of them. The table records roughly 190,000 clones, roughly 90% of them present only once. This clonotype was sampled from a woman in her late teens or twenties who had recovered from COVID-19. V is TRBV5-4 and J is TRBJ1-1; TRBD1 might be the D (6 bases). The sample was PBMCs or T cells enriched from blood (not recorded which). The CDR3 DNA sequence: TGTGCCAGCAGCCCACAGGGCCTCCGGGGCACTGAAGCTTTCTTT. Translated, it gives CASSPQGLRGTEAFF.